This T cell receptor beta chain was documented in a study of graft-versus-host responses after intestinal transplantation. Study-level background: All recipients were transplanted with multivisceral, liver-intestinal, or isolated intestinal grafts. Tacrolimus plus steroids were given to all recipients for about three years, preceded by anti-thymocyte globulin induction. Study-level points and caveats: Graft-donor T cell macrochimerism in patients accompanied high graft-versus-host to host-versus-graft clonal ratios in allografts.

TCRdb keeps only in-frame clones here, not all; method: immunoSEQ multiplex PCR. The sample yields roughly 100,000 clones, roughly 91% seen once. As concerns this clone: Its antigen is currently unknown.

CDR3 length: 15 residues. Trimming at V came to 0 bases and at J to 0 bases, leaving 1 base not matched to a gene. Germline V lookup: CDR1 SGHRS, CDR2 YFSETQ. The sample consisted of unstimulated CD4+ T cells sorted from spleen or lymph node cells, taken before transplant. The gene calls are TRBV5-1 and TRBJ2-7; TRBD2 agrees at 9 bases. The TCR sequence derives from a human donor who was the organ donor for an intestinal transplant. The CDR3 DNA reads as TGCGCCAGCAGCTTGGTAGCGGGGGCCTCCTACGAGCAGTACTTC. Translated, it gives CASSLVAGASYEQYF.